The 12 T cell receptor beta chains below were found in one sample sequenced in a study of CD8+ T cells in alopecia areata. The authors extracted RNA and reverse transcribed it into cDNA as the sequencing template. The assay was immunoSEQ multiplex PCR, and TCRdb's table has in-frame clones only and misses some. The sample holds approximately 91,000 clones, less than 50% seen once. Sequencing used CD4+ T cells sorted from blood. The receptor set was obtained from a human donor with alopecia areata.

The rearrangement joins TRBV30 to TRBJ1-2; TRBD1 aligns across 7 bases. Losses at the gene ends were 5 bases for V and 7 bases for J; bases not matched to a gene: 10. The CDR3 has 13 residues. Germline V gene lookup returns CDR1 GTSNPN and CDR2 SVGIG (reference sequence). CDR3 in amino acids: CAWGQGDGVGYTF. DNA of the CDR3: TGTGCCTGGGGTCAGGGGGACGGAGTTGGCTACACCTTC.

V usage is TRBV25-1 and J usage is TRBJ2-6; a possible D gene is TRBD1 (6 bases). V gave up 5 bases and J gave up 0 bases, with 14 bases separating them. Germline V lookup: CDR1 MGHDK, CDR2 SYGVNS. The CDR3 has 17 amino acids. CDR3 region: CASSPQTGRSGANVLTF. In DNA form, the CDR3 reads TGTGCCAGCAGTCCCCAGACAGGTCGCTCTGGGGCCAACGTCCTGACTTTC. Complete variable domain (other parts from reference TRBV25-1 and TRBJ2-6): EADIYQTPRYLVIGTGKKITLECSQTMGHDKMYWYQQDPGMELHLIHYSYGVNSTEKGDLSSESTVSRIRTEHFPLTLESARPSHTSQYLCASSPQTGRSGANVLTFGAGSRLTVL.

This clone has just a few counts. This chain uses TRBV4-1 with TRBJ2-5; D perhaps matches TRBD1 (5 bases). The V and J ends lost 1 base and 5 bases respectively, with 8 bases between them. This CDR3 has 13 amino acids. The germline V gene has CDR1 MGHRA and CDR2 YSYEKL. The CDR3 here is CASSQVYRETQYF. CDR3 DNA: TGCGCCAGCAGCCAAGTATACAGGGAGACCCAGTACTTC.

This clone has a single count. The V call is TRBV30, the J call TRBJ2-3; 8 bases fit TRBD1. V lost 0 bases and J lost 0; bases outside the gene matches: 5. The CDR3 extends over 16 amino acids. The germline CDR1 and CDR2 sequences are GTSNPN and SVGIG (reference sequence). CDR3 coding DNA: TGTGCCTGGAGTGTAGCTCGGACAGGGAGCACAGATACGCAGTATTTT. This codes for CAWSVARTGSTDTQYF.

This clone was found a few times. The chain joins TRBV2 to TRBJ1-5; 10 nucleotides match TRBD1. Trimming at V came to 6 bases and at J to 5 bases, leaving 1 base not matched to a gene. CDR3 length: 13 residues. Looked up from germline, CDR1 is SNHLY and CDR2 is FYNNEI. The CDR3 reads CASRGTGDQPQHF. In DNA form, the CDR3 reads TGTGCCAGCAGGGGGACAGGGGATCAGCCCCAGCATTTT.

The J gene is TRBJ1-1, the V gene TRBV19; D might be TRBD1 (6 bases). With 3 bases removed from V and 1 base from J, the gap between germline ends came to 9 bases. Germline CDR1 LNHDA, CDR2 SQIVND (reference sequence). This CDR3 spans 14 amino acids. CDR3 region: CASSMGHQNTEAFF. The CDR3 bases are TGTGCCAGTAGTATGGGACACCAGAACACTGAAGCTTTCTTT.

The CDR3 loop reads CASSARTGRNEQYF. In DNA form, the CDR3 reads TGTGCCAGCAGTGCGAGGACAGGGCGGAACGAGCAGTACTTC. The rearrangement uses TRBV2 and TRBJ2-7, with TRBD1 matching over 8 bases. CDR3 length equals 14 residues. Germline lookup yields CDR1 SNHLY and CDR2 FYNNEI. After removal of 4 bases from V and 5 bases from J, the junction contained 7 bases not matched to a gene.

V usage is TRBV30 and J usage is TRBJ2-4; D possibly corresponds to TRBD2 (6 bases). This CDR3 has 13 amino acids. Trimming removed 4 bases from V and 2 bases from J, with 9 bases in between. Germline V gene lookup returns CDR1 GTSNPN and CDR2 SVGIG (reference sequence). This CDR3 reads CAWTSESKNIQYF. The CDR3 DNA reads TGTGCCTGGACTAGCGAGTCCAAAAACATTCAGTACTTC. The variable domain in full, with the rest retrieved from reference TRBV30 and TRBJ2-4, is SQTIHQWPATLVQPVGSPLSLECTVEGTSNPNLYWYRQAAGRGLQLLFYSVGIGQISSEVPQNLSASRPQDRQFILSSKKLLLSDSGFYLCAWTSESKNIQYFGAGTRLSVL.

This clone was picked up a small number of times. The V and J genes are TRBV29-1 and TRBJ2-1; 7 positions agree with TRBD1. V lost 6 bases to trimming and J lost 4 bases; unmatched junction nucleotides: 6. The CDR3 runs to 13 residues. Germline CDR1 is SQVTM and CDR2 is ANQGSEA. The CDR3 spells CSVGTVGYNEQFF. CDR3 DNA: TGCAGCGTGGGGACAGTTGGGTACAATGAGCAGTTCTTC.

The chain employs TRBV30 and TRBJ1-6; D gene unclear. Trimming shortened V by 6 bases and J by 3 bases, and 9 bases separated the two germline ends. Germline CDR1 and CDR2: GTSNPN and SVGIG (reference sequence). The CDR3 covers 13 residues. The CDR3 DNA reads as TGTGCCTGCTCGTGGGGCTATAATTCACCCCTCCACTTT. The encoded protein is CACSWGYNSPLHF.

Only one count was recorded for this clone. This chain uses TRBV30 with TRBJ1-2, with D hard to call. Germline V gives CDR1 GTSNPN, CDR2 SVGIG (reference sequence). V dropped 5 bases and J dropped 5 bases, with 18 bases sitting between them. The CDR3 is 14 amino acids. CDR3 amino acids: CAWLGRVIKYGYTF. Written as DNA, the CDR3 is TGTGCCTGGCTTGGCCGGGTGATCAAGTATGGCTACACCTTC.

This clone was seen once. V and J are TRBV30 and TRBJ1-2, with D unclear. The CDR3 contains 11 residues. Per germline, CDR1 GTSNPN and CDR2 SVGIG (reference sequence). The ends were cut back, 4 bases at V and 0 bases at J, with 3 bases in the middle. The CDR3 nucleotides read TGTGCCTGGACAGCTAACTATGGCTACACCTTC. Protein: CAWTANYGYTF.